This T cell receptor (beta chain) was identified in a study of post-analysis software for immune sequencing data. Study details: Courses of disease covered relapsing-remitting, secondary progressive and progressive-relapsing multiple sclerosis.

Every TCR beta cDNA library bore unique molecular identifiers. TCRdb reanalysed the PCR reads using MiXCR and keeps one entry per CDR3 protein. This sample carries hundreds of thousands of distinct CDR3 sequences, 30% of them seen once, and the ten largest clones take around 0.56%. The CDR3 is 14 amino acids. V was pared by 0 bases and J by 0 bases, with 9 bases between. Per germline, CDR1 DFQATT and CDR2 SNEGSKA (reference sequence). Study-wide results and limits: Comparison of patients with controls showed about 5 TRBV segments more frequent in patients, TRBV5-6, TRBV5-1 and TRBV20-1 among them. Multiple sclerosis was associated with a significant reduction in normalized Chao1 diversity relative to controls.

The sample holds a few counts of this clonotype. Its antigen is not known. This sequence originates from a girl aged 10 to 17 with multiple sclerosis. The chain is built from TRBV20-1 and TRBJ2-7; D unresolved. The sample taken for sequencing was blood. The CDR3 bases are TGCAGTGCTAGAGATAATCAGGTCTCCTACGAGCAGTACTTC. This encodes CSARDNQVSYEQYF.